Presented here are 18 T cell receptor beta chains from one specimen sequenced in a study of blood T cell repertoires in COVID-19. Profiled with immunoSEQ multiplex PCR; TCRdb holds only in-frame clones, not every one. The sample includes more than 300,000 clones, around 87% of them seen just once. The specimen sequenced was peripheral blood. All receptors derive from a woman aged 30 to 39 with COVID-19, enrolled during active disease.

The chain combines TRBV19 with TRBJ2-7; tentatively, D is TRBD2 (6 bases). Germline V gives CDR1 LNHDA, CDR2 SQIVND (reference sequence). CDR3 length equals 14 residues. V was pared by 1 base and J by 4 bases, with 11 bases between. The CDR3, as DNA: TGTGCCAGTAGTATAGTTAGCGGTGGGTACGAGCAGTACTTC. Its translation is CASSIVSGGYEQYF.

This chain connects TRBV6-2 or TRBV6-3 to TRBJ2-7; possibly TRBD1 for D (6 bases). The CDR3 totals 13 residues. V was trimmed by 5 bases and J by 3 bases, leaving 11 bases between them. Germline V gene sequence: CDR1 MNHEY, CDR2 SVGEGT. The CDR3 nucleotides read TGTGCCAGCAGTAGGACAGCGAACTACGAGCAGTACTTC. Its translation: CASSRTANYEQYF.

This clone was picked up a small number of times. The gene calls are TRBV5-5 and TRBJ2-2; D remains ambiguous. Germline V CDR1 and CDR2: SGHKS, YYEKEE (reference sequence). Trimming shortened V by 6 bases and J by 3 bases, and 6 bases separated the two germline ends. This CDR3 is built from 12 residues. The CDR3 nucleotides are TGTGCCAGCACTACGGACACCGGGGAGCTGTTTTTT. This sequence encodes CASTTDTGELFF.

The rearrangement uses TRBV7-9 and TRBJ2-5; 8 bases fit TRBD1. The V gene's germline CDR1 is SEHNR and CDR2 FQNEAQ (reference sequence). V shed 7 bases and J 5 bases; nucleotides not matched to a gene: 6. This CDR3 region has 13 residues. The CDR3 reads CASTPGQVETQYF. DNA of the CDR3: TGTGCCAGCACCCCGGGACAGGTGGAGACCCAGTACTTC. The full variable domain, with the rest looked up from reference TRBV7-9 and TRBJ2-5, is DTGVSQNPRHKITKRGQNVTFRCDPISEHNRLYWYRQTLGQGPEFLTYFQNEAQLEKSRLLSDRFSAERPKGSFSTLEIQRTEQGDSAMYLCASTPGQVETQYFGPGTRLLVL.

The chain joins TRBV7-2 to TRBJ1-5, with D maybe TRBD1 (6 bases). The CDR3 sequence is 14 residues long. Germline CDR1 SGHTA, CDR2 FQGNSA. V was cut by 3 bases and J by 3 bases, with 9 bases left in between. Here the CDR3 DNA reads TGTGCCAGCAGCTTCGGACAGTCCAATCAGCCCCAGCATTTT. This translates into CASSFGQSNQPQHF.

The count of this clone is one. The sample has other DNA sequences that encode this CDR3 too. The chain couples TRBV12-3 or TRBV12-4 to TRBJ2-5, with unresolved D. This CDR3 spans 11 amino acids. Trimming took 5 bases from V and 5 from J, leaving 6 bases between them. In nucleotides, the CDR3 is TGTGCCAGCAGTCCCTCCGAGACCCAGTACTTC. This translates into CASSPSETQYF.

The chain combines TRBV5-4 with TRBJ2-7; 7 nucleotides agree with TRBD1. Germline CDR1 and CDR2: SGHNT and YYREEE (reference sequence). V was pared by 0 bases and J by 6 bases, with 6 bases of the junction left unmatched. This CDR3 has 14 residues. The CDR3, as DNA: TGTGCCAGCAGCTTGGGACAGGGTCTATCCGAGCAGTACTTC. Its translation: CASSLGQGLSEQYF.

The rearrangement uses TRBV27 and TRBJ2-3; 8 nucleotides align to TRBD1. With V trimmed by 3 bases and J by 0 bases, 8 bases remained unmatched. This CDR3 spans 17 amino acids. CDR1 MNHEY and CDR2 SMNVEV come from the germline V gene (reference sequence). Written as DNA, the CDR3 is TGTGCCAGCAGTTTCGACGGACAGGGCTGGAGCACAGATACGCAGTATTTT. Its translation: CASSFDGQGWSTDTQYF.

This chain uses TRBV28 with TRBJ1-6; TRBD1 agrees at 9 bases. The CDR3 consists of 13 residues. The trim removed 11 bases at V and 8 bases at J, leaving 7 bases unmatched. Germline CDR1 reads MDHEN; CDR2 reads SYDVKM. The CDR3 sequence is CAARDRADSPLHF. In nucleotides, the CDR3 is TGTGCCGCCCGGGACAGGGCTGATTCACCCCTCCACTTT.

CDR3 amino acids: CASSDERDIAGETQYF. The CDR3 nucleotides read TGCGCCAGCAGTGACGAGCGGGATATAGCAGGGGAGACCCAGTACTTC. The chain combines TRBV10-1 with TRBJ2-5, with 7 bases aligning to TRBD2. Germline V gene lookup returns CDR1 WNHNN and CDR2 SYGVQD (reference sequence). After removal of 3 bases from V and 5 bases from J, the junction contained 12 bases not matched to a gene. The CDR3 is 16 residues long.

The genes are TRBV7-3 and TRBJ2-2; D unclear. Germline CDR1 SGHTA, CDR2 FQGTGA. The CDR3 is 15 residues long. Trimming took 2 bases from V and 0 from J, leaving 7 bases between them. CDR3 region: CASSLGGANTGELFF. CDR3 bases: TGTGCCAGCAGCTTAGGCGGAGCGAACACCGGGGAGCTGTTTTTT.

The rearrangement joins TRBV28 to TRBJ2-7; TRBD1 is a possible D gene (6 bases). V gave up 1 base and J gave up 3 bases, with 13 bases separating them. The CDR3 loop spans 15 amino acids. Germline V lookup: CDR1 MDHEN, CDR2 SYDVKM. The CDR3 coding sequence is TGTGCCAGCAGTTTATTCCGCTCAGGGGTCTACGAGCAGTACTTC. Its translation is CASSLFRSGVYEQYF.

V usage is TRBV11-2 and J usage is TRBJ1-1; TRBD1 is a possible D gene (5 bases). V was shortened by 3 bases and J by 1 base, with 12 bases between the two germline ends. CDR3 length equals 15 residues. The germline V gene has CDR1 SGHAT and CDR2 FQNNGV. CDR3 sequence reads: CASSLTGGKNTEAFF. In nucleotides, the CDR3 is TGTGCCAGCAGCTTGACGGGGGGGAAGAACACTGAAGCTTTCTTT.

CDR3 sequence: CASSRGGGLGYEQYF. The CDR3 DNA is TGTGCCAGCAGCCGGGGGGGAGGGCTAGGCTACGAGCAGTACTTC. V gene TRBV7-2 combines with J gene TRBJ2-7; TRBD2 matches 8 bases. Germline V gene lookup returns CDR1 SGHTA and CDR2 FQGNSA. The CDR3 has 15 amino acids. Trimming cost V 5 bases and J 3 bases; bases outside gene matches: 9.

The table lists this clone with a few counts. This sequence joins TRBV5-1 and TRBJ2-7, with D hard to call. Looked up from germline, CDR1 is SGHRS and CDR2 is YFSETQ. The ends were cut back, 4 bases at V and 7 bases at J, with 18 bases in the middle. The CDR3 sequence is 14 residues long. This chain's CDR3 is CASSPTVPAEEQYF. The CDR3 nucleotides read TGCGCCAGCAGCCCTACCGTCCCCGCGGAAGAGCAGTACTTC.

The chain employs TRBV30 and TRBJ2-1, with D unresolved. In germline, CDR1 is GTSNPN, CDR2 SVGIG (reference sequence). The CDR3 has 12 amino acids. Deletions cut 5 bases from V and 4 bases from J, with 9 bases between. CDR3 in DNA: TGTGCCTGGGAGACTGGTTACAATGAGCAGTTCTTC. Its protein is CAWETGYNEQFF.

The CDR3 DNA follows: TGTGCCAGCAGCAAAGGAGGCGGGCCGATGAACACTGAAGCTTTCTTT. Translated, it gives CASSKGGGPMNTEAFF. The rearrangement joins TRBV21-1 to TRBJ1-1. TRBV21-1 has pseudogene status. This CDR3 is built from 16 residues.

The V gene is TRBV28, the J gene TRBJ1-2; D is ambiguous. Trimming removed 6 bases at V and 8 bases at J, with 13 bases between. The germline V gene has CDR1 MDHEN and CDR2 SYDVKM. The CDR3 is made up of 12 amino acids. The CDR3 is CASSQSVSGYTF. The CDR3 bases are TGTGCCAGCAGCCAATCAGTCTCCGGCTACACCTTC.